The 28 T cell receptor beta chains presented below share a single source sample, sequenced in a study of blood T cell repertoires in COVID-19. Clones were sequenced by immunoSEQ multiplex PCR, and TCRdb holds only the in-frame ones, with some missing. This table has 110,000 to 150,000 clones, 70% to 85% appearing once. The sequencing sample was made of peripheral blood. These receptors came from a human donor in a cohort sampled during active COVID-19.

This clone was recorded only once. The genes are TRBV30 and TRBJ1-1; D call uncertain. This CDR3 is 12 amino acids long. The V and J ends lost 5 bases and 6 bases respectively, with 13 bases between them. Germline CDR1 is GTSNPN and CDR2 is SVGIG (reference sequence). Here the CDR3 reads CAWGGTSAEAFF. CDR3 DNA: TGTGCCTGGGGAGGAACTTCTGCTGAAGCTTTCTTT.

This clone was recorded a few times. The CDR3 bases are TGCGCCAGCAGCTCCGGGACAGGGATGGCCGGGGAGCTGTTTTTT. Amino acid sequence: CASSSGTGMAGELFF. V usage is TRBV5-1 and J usage is TRBJ2-2; 9 positions match TRBD1. V was clipped by 3 bases and J by 6 bases; unmatched bases: 6. The CDR3 contains 15 residues. Per the germline V gene, CDR1 is SGHRS and CDR2 is YFSETQ.

The chain couples TRBV18 to TRBJ1-2; maybe TRBD1 (6 bases). The germline V gene has CDR1 KGHSH and CDR2 LQKENI. Trimming took 6 bases from V and 2 from J, leaving 16 bases between them. The CDR3 is 15 residues long. The CDR3 reads CASSPPAGTNYGYTF. The CDR3 nucleotides read TGTGCCAGCTCTCCCCCCGCCGGGACAAACTATGGCTACACCTTC.

CDR3: CASSPAGGPLHF. The CDR3 DNA follows: TGTGCCAGCAGCCCAGCCGGGGGGCCCCTCCACTTT. The V and J genes are TRBV3-1 (or the pseudogene TRBV3-2) and TRBJ1-6, with a tentative D call TRBD1 (5 bases). Trimming pared 4 bases from V and 13 bases from J, leaving 11 bases between. The CDR3 length is 12 residues. In germline, CDR1 is LGHDT, CDR2 YNNKEL (reference sequence).

This clone was observed a handful of times. The J gene is TRBJ1-2, the V gene TRBV15, with D maybe TRBD1 (5 bases). The CDR3 consists of 15 residues. V lost 5 bases, J lost 4 bases, and 17 bases lay in between. Germline V gene lookup returns CDR1 LNHNV and CDR2 YYDKDF (reference sequence). In DNA form, the CDR3 reads TGTGCCACCAGCCCTCGCGGAGGGGCAGTCTATGGCTACACCTTC. Its protein is CATSPRGGAVYGYTF.

The rearrangement links TRBV14 to TRBJ2-2, with 10 bases aligning to TRBD1. V lost 7 bases, J lost 6 bases, and 14 bases stayed unmatched. The CDR3 extends over 17 amino acids. Germline assignment: CDR1 SGHDN and CDR2 FVKESK. The CDR3 here is CASTPDRGHEGAGELFF. The CDR3 bases are TGTGCCAGCACCCCAGACAGGGGGCATGAGGGAGCCGGGGAGCTGTTTTTT.

This clone was detected only a few times. As DNA, the CDR3 is TGTGCCAGTAGTACCTTGGTTGGACTTATCGGAGGTGAGCAGTTCTTC. Amino acid sequence: CASSTLVGLIGGEQFF. The chain employs TRBV19 and TRBJ2-1, with D possibly matching TRBD2 (5 bases). The CDR3 is 16 residues long. Germline CDR1 reads LNHDA; CDR2 reads SQIVND (reference sequence). Trimming pared 4 bases from V and 9 bases from J, leaving 22 bases between.

This sequence joins TRBV4-1 and TRBJ2-3; 12 bases line up with TRBD2. Germline V lookup: CDR1 MGHRA, CDR2 YSYEKL. The CDR3 runs 17 residues. V lost 4 bases and J lost 2; bases outside the gene matches: 7. The CDR3 protein is CASSRWTSGANTDTQYF. DNA of the CDR3: TGCGCCAGCAGCCGGTGGACTAGCGGGGCGAACACAGATACGCAGTATTTT.

The chain carries TRBV4-1 and TRBJ1-2; 8 nucleotides line up with TRBD1. This CDR3 has 14 amino acids. Trimming at V came to 4 bases and at J to 2 bases, leaving 3 bases not matched to a gene. Per germline, CDR1 MGHRA and CDR2 YSYEKL. CDR3 nucleotides: TGCGCCAGCAGCCCTAACAGGGGGAACTATGGCTACACCTTC. It encodes CASSPNRGNYGYTF.

J is TRBJ1-1 and V is TRBV7-9; the D gene is possibly TRBD1 (5 bases). Germline values: CDR1 SEHNR, CDR2 FQNEAQ (reference sequence). The length of the CDR3 is 13 residues. The ends were cut back, 5 bases at V and 1 base at J, with 8 bases in the middle. In DNA form, the CDR3 reads TGTGCCAGCAGCCAACAGGCGAACACTGAAGCTTTCTTT. Translated, it gives CASSQQANTEAFF.

This sequence joins TRBV6-5 and TRBJ1-5, with TRBD1 as a possible D gene (6 bases). Trimming pared 6 bases from V and 6 bases from J, leaving 15 bases between. The germline CDR1 and CDR2 sequences are MNHEY and SVGAGI. CDR3 length: 14 amino acids. The DNA for the CDR3 is TGTGCCAGCAGCCCCCAACAGGGACCTCAGCCCCAGCATTTT. It codes for CASSPQQGPQPQHF.

V is TRBV5-1 and J is TRBJ2-7; 7 nucleotides line up with TRBD2. The CDR3 loop spans 13 amino acids. Germline loops: CDR1 SGHRS, CDR2 YFSETQ. With V trimmed by 3 bases and J by 12 bases, 12 bases remained unmatched. The CDR3 DNA reads TGCGCCAGCAGCTCCCTTGGGGGGGATAGCGCGTACTTC. This sequence encodes CASSSLGGDSAYF.

This clone was counted only a few times. The chain carries TRBV7-2 and TRBJ1-3; D is possibly TRBD1 (6 bases). V lost 3 bases and J lost 7, with 19 bases in between. Per germline, CDR1 SGHTA and CDR2 FQGNSA. This CDR3 is 16 amino acids long. CDR3 in amino acids: CASSFEVTGRWNTIYF. The CDR3 nucleotides are TGTGCCAGCAGCTTCGAAGTCACAGGGCGGTGGAACACCATATATTTT.

V and J are TRBV11-1 and TRBJ2-5, with D possibly being TRBD2 (5 bases). There are 15 residues in the CDR3. CDR1 SGHAT and CDR2 FQDESV come from the germline V gene (reference sequence). Trimming removed 3 bases at V and 5 bases at J, with 16 bases between. CDR3 amino acids: CASSFSPTRIETQYF. DNA of the CDR3: TGTGCCAGCAGCTTTTCTCCCACTAGAATTGAGACCCAGTACTTC.

The chain combines TRBV24-1 with TRBJ2-1; D remains unclear. The V end was cut by 7 bases, the J end by 4 bases, with 13 bases between. The CDR3 runs to 14 residues. The germline V gene has CDR1 KGHDR and CDR2 SFDVKD. This CDR3 is CATRIRYIYNEQFF. The CDR3 region has the DNA TGTGCCACCAGAATCAGATACATTTACAATGAGCAGTTCTTC.

J is TRBJ2-5 and V is TRBV28; possibly TRBD2 for D (6 bases). The CDR3 spans 15 residues. Trimming cost V 3 bases and J 6 bases, with 17 bases left between them. The germline V gene encodes CDR1 MDHEN and CDR2 SYDVKM. CDR3 sequence reads: CASSFARTGGKTQYF. The CDR3 DNA reads as TGTGCCAGCAGTTTTGCCCGGACCGGCGGGAAGACCCAGTACTTC.

V usage is TRBV6-2 or TRBV6-3 and J usage is TRBJ2-5, with 7 bases matching TRBD1. Looked up from germline, CDR1 is MNHEY and CDR2 is SVGEGT. CDR3 length: 16 residues. V trimming: 2 bases; J trimming: 3 bases; junction bases outside the gene matches: 9. CDR3 DNA sequence: TGTGCCAGCAGTTACGAGACAGGGTACCCTGAAGAGACCCAGTACTTC. As protein: CASSYETGYPEETQYF.

The chain employs TRBV5-6 and TRBJ2-2; D is unclear. Germline V gives CDR1 SGHDT, CDR2 YYEEEE. V lost 1 base to trimming and J lost 7 bases, with 5 bases between them. CDR3 size: 12 residues. The CDR3, as DNA: TGTGCCAGCAGCTTGTCAGACGGGGAGCTGTTTTTT. It specifies CASSLSDGELFF.

This clone was seen a few times. This chain links TRBV14 with TRBJ2-3; the D gene is possibly TRBD1 (5 bases). The germline V gene encodes CDR1 SGHDN and CDR2 FVKESK. The germline V and J ends were trimmed by 2 bases and 4 bases, with 16 bases remaining between them. This CDR3 region has 16 residues. The CDR3 here is CASSQRTLVIPDTQYF. For the CDR3, the DNA is TGTGCCAGCAGCCAACGGACACTCGTCATCCCAGATACGCAGTATTTT. Together with reference TRBV14 and TRBJ2-3, the CDR3 gives the full variable domain: EAGVTQFPSHSVIEKGQTVTLRCDPISGHDNLYWYRRVMGKEIKFLLHFVKESKQDESGMPNNRFLAERTGGTYSTLKVQPAELEDSGVYFCASSQRTLVIPDTQYFGPGTRLTVL.

The V gene is TRBV9, the J gene TRBJ2-5; 8 nucleotides align to TRBD2. CDR3 length: 16 amino acids. J lost 5 bases, V lost 3 bases, and 12 bases had no gene match. CDR1 SGDLS and CDR2 YYNGEE come from the germline V gene. The CDR3, as DNA: TGTGCCAGCAGCGGTGGGGGACTAGAGGTTTTTGAGACCCAGTACTTC. Translating gives CASSGGGLEVFETQYF.

The V and J genes are TRBV11-1 and TRBJ2-5; D is possibly TRBD1 (5 bases). CDR3 length: 12 amino acids. Trimming shortened V by 1 base and J by 5 bases, and 5 bases separated the two germline ends. Germline CDR1 is SGHAT and CDR2 is FQDESV (reference sequence). The CDR3 reads CASSLEGETQYF. CDR3 nucleotide sequence: TGTGCCAGCAGCTTAGAGGGGGAGACCCAGTACTTC. The entire variable domain, with the rest obtained from reference TRBV11-1 and TRBJ2-5, is as follows: EAEVAQSPRYKITEKSQAVAFWCDPISGHATLYWYRQILGQGPELLVQFQDESVVDDSQLPKDRFSAERLKGVDSTLKIQPAELGDSAMYLCASSLEGETQYFGPGTRLLVL.

This rearrangement joins TRBV6-5 to TRBJ2-7; possible D gene TRBD1, 6 bases. The CDR3 length is 16 residues. Per germline, CDR1 MNHEY and CDR2 SVGAGI. V shed 2 bases and J shed 6 bases, with 20 bases lying between them. The CDR3: CASSYRKQGGTFEQYF. The CDR3 DNA follows: TGTGCCAGCAGTTACCGGAAACAGGGTGGAACCTTCGAGCAGTACTTC.

This clone was found a few times. CDR3 amino acids: CASSQEPGQDQYEQYF. The CDR3, as DNA: TGCGCCAGCAGCCAAGAACCGGGACAGGACCAATACGAGCAGTACTTC. The chain employs TRBV4-1 and TRBJ2-7, with TRBD1 matching 8 bases. Per the germline V gene, CDR1 is MGHRA and CDR2 is YSYEKL. The CDR3 is made up of 16 amino acids. V was pared by 0 bases and J by 4 bases, with 8 bases of the junction left unmatched.

The gene calls are TRBV6-1 and TRBJ2-6; D might be TRBD2 (6 bases). V was shortened by 1 base and J by 0 bases, with 13 bases between the two germline ends. The CDR3 is 18 amino acids. Germline V lookup: CDR1 MNHNS, CDR2 SASEGT. CDR3: CASSEVLGLGSGANVLTF. CDR3 sequence (DNA): TGTGCCAGCAGTGAAGTTCTGGGACTGGGCTCTGGGGCCAACGTCCTGACTTTC.

The gene calls are TRBV28 and TRBJ1-1; tentatively, D is TRBD1 (6 bases). From germline, CDR1 is MDHEN and CDR2 SYDVKM. This CDR3 spans 16 amino acids. The ends were cut back, 3 bases at V and 0 bases at J, with 14 bases in the middle. CDR3 sequence: CASSFPGQQLNTEAFF. CDR3 bases: TGTGCCAGCAGTTTCCCTGGACAGCAACTGAACACTGAAGCTTTCTTT.

CDR3 in amino acids: CASSLALLGGGDYGYTF. The CDR3 nucleotides read TGTGCCAGCAGCTTAGCTCTTCTAGGGGGTGGGGACTATGGCTACACCTTC. The chain uses TRBV7-2 and TRBJ1-2, with a weak D call TRBD1 (6 bases). Deletions cut 0 bases from V and 3 bases from J, with 17 bases between. The germline gives CDR1 SGHTA, CDR2 FQGNSA. The CDR3 sequence is 17 residues long.

The chain recombines TRBV19 with TRBJ1-5; 10 positions agree with TRBD1. V lost 3 bases, J lost 1 base, and 6 bases stayed unmatched. From germline, CDR1 is LNHDA and CDR2 SQIVND (reference sequence). The CDR3 spans 17 residues. The CDR3 DNA sequence: TGTGCCAGTAGTATGACAGGGGGCTTTGGGAGCAATCAGCCCCAGCATTTT. As protein: CASSMTGGFGSNQPQHF.

The chain carries TRBV6-2 or TRBV6-3 and TRBJ2-3; 11 bases map to TRBD2. CDR3 size: 14 residues. The junction had 5 bases not matched to a gene; V was cut back by 6 bases and J by 6 bases. Germline V gene sequence: CDR1 MNHEY, CDR2 SVGEGT. CDR3: CASRPSGGWDTQYF. CDR3 sequence (DNA): TGTGCCAGCAGACCTAGCGGGGGGTGGGATACGCAGTATTTT.